These 10 T cell receptor beta chains originate from one sample sequenced in a study of T cell responses to AZD1222 COVID-19 vaccine (dated by TCRdb to the early 2020s). Explained via the paper, the time point label denotes: baseline before first vaccination. The library was made by the immunoSEQ multiplex PCR assay. TCRdb provides this immuneACCESS table in a form limited to in-frame rearrangements. Some clones are lacking; in checked studies, under half of them reflect an unresolved V gene, and why the rest are absent is not known. Here the sample has some 140,000 clones; approximately 90% occur a single time. The top ten constitute approximately 3% of the sample. Sequences were derived from peripheral blood, sampled on day 0 of AZD1222 vaccination. The receptors come from an adult in good health.

The CDR3 loop reads CASSVGGTGNTIYF. The CDR3 DNA reads as TGTGCCAGCAGCGTAGGGGGGACTGGAAACACCATATATTTT. The V gene is TRBV9, the J gene TRBJ1-3; TRBD1 might be the D (5 bases). The germline CDR1 and CDR2 sequences are SGDLS and YYNGEE. V was shortened by 0 bases and J by 2 bases, with 6 bases between the two germline ends. This CDR3 is built from 14 residues.

V and J are TRBV6-5 and TRBJ2-5, with D perhaps being TRBD1 or TRBD2 (6 bases each). V was cut by 2 bases and J by 5 bases, with 18 bases left in between. Germline assignment: CDR1 MNHEY and CDR2 SVGAGI. This CDR3 region has 16 residues. CDR3 protein: CASSYPTGASRETQYF. CDR3 coding DNA: TGTGCCAGCAGTTACCCCACGGGGGCTTCCCGGGAGACCCAGTACTTC.

The chain has TRBV20-1 and TRBJ2-2; unclear D gene. Germline V gives CDR1 DFQATT, CDR2 SNEGSKA (reference sequence). The CDR3 loop spans 14 amino acids. V lost 3 bases and J lost 2, with 10 bases in between. The CDR3 region has the DNA TGCAGTGCTAGTGGCGCCCAAAACACCGGGGAGCTGTTTTTT. The encoded protein is CSASGAQNTGELFF.

The chain is built from TRBV7-6 and TRBJ1-1; the D is unclear. The CDR3 is made up of 14 amino acids. V dropped 3 bases and J dropped 5 bases, with 13 bases sitting between them. The germline gives CDR1 SGHVS, CDR2 FNYEAQ. The CDR3 is CASSLSIAATEAFF. CDR3 DNA sequence: TGTGCCAGCAGCTTGAGTATTGCCGCTACTGAAGCTTTCTTT.

The genes are TRBV7-9 and TRBJ1-4; possibly TRBD1 for D (5 bases). V gave up 5 bases and J gave up 8 bases, with 18 bases separating them. Germline V gene sequence: CDR1 SEHNR, CDR2 FQNEAQ (reference sequence). This CDR3 is 15 amino acids long. CDR3 protein: CASSPGTLRREKLFF. CDR3 nucleotide sequence: TGTGCCAGCAGCCCCGGGACGTTGAGGCGGGAAAAACTGTTTTTT. Based on the CDR3 plus reference TRBV7-9 and TRBJ1-4, the full variable domain is DTGVSQNPRHKITKRGQNVTFRCDPISEHNRLYWYRQTLGQGPEFLTYFQNEAQLEKSRLLSDRFSAERPKGSFSTLEIQRTEQGDSAMYLCASSPGTLRREKLFFGSGTQLSVL.

V is TRBV4-1 and J is TRBJ1-2; 7 bases are shared with TRBD1. Germline CDR1 and CDR2: MGHRA and YSYEKL. Trimming removed 1 base from V and 7 bases from J; junction bases left unmatched: 15. The CDR3 runs 17 residues. The chain's CDR3 is CASSQVRDSIRMRGYTF. CDR3 coding DNA: TGCGCCAGCAGCCAAGTTCGGGACAGCATACGGATGCGTGGCTACACCTTC.

This sequence joins TRBV11-2 and TRBJ2-2; D possibly uses TRBD1 or TRBD2 (5 bases each). The CDR3 sequence is 18 residues long. V shed 2 bases and J shed 8 bases, with 24 bases lying between them. Per germline, CDR1 SGHAT and CDR2 FQNNGV. The CDR3 loop is CASSLRGVFESTQGELFF. CDR3 nucleotides: TGTGCCAGCAGCTTACGGGGCGTATTCGAAAGCACGCAAGGGGAGCTGTTTTTT.

Only one count was recorded for this clone. The rearrangement uses TRBV7-8 and TRBJ2-7, with TRBD1 matching 10 bases. Germline values: CDR1 SGHVS, CDR2 FQNEAQ. This CDR3 is built from 14 residues. After removal of 3 bases from V and 4 bases from J, the junction contained 3 bases not matched to a gene. The CDR3 protein is CASSFQDRGYEQYF. The DNA of the CDR3 is TGTGCCAGCAGCTTTCAGGACAGGGGGTACGAGCAGTACTTC.

This clone has only one observation. V and J are TRBV28 and TRBJ1-1; weak D call: TRBD1 (5 bases). Germline V gene sequence: CDR1 MDHEN, CDR2 SYDVKM. Trimming took 2 bases from V and 8 from J, leaving 9 bases between them. The CDR3 runs 12 residues. CDR3 sequence (DNA): TGTGCCAGCAGTTTAGGGGGGTCGGAAGCTTTCTTT. It codes for CASSLGGSEAFF.

This chain links TRBV6-5 with TRBJ1-3; 7 nucleotides match TRBD1. This CDR3 has 15 residues. The trim removed 4 bases at V and 2 bases at J, leaving 5 bases unmatched. Germline CDR1 and CDR2: MNHEY and SVGAGI. In nucleotides, the CDR3 is TGTGCCAGCAGTTGGGGGACAGCTCCTGGAAACACCATATATTTT. Its protein is CASSWGTAPGNTIYF.